The source of this TCR beta chain is a study of technical replicates of blood from several donors (TCRdb year 2017). To prepare the library, the immunoSEQ multiplex PCR assay was applied. The table comes from immuneACCESS by way of TCRdb, which keeps in-frame sequences with V and J called. Part of the clones is missing from these tables; in studies checked, under half for an unresolved V gene and the rest for unknown reasons. Counted in this sample were 79,000 or so clones; 96% of them appeared once. The top ten clonotypes cover 0.34% of the sample. On this clone: Its antigen target is currently unknown. Within one base of it there is no much larger clone, and no base qualities were kept.

V is pared back by 8 bases and J by 5 bases, with 12 bases lying between the germline termini. The germline V gene encodes CDR1 MNHEY and CDR2 SVGAGI. Reading from cysteine to phenylalanine, the CDR3 counts 12 amino acids. Just CDR3 DNA is preserved here, 36 bases in frame from base 1. The rearrangement joined TRBV6-5 to TRBJ1-1; TRBD1 could be the D gene, as 5 bases match. The TCR sequence derives from a human donor in good health. The sample was T cells isolated from PBMCs. The DNA sequence is TGTGCCAGCGGCAGGGTCGGAACTGAAGCTTTCTTT. Protein translation: CASGRVGTEAFF.